This T cell receptor (beta chain) was captured in a study of monozygotic twins with inflammatory bowel disease. Study-level findings and limits: The analysis failed to separate different T cell subtypes.

TCRalpha and TCRbeta cDNA underwent two nested PCRs of around 15 and 9 cycles. Reprocessing the 5' RACE reads, TCRdb reports a single entry for every CDR3 protein and omits DNA. In total, the table holds approximately 400,000 distinct CDR3 sequences. As for this clonotype: Antigen specificity is unknown.

The sample consisted of blood. This TCR came from a human donor with ulcerative colitis or Crohn's disease, or a healthy co-twin of an affected twin (not recorded which).

This CDR3 is CASSFTSRQGAGETQYF. The chain carries TRBV5-5 and TRBJ2-5; the D call from TCRdb, TRBD1, cannot be confirmed without DNA. Looked up from germline, CDR1 is SGHKS and CDR2 is YYEKEE (reference sequence). CDR3 size: 17 residues. Based on the CDR3 plus reference TRBV5-5 and TRBJ2-5, the full variable domain is DAGVTQSPTHLIKTRGQQVTLRCSPISGHKSVSWYQQVLGQGPQFIFQYYEKEERGRGNFPDRFSARQFPNYSSELNVNALLLGDSALYLCASSFTSRQGAGETQYFGPGTRLLVL.